Below, 7 T cell receptor beta chains from the same sample are listed, as sequenced in a study of T cell repertoires in cytomegalovirus infection. MiXCR was run by TCRdb on the reads, yielding one entry per CDR3 protein. The sample has some 100,000 distinct CDR3 sequences, 20% to 30% seen once. What was sequenced was CD8+ T cells from PBMCs. These receptors all stem from a human donor in good health (CMV status not recorded). Some clones in this sample may be carry-over from other donors' samples.

This clonotype was counted many times. This chain joins TRBV12-3 or TRBV12-4 and TRBJ2-5, with TRBD2 matching over 13 bases. V shed 5 bases and J 2 bases; nucleotides not matched to a gene: 20. The CDR3 spans 21 residues. CDR3 loop: CASSLGGLAGLPIKRQETQYF. As DNA, the CDR3 is TGTGCCAGCAGTCTAGGGGGACTAGCGGGACTCCCTATCAAGAGACAAGAGACCCAGTACTTC.

The sample holds a few counts of this clonotype. The V and J genes are TRBV6-5 and TRBJ2-3; 9 bases are a match to TRBD2. This CDR3 is 18 amino acids long. J was trimmed by 0 bases and V by 1 base; bases with no gene match: 8. Germline V CDR1 and CDR2: MNHEY, SVGAGI. CDR3 DNA sequence: TGTGCCAGCAGTTACTTAGGGGCAACTAGCGGGAGCACAGATACGCAGTATTTT. Its protein is CASSYLGATSGSTDTQYF.

The sample holds many counts of this clonotype. The chain links TRBV7-9 to TRBJ2-5, with TRBD1 matching 8 bases. Germline CDR1 reads SEHNR; CDR2 reads FQNEAQ (reference sequence). This CDR3 region has 13 residues. V was pared by 4 bases and J by 5 bases, with 3 bases of the junction left unmatched. The CDR3 sequence: CASSSRGPETQYF. For the CDR3, the DNA is TGTGCCAGCAGCTCCAGGGGGCCTGAGACCCAGTACTTC.

In its sample, this clonotype was seen many times. V is TRBV7-9 and J is TRBJ1-1; D gene ambiguous. CDR1 and CDR2 from the germline V gene are SEHNR and FQNEAQ (reference sequence). Deletions cut 1 base from V and 0 bases from J, with 9 bases between. This CDR3 region has 15 residues. CDR3 coding DNA: TGTGCCAGCAGCTTAGATCGGAGCATGAACACTGAAGCTTTCTTT. Encoded protein: CASSLDRSMNTEAFF.

The chain combines TRBV20-1 with TRBJ1-5; 10 bases fit TRBD1. V lost 6 bases and J lost 4; bases outside the gene matches: 9. The germline V gene has CDR1 DFQATT and CDR2 SNEGSKA (reference sequence). The CDR3 runs to 15 residues. The CDR3 DNA reads TGCAGTGCCACGGGACAGGGACAGGGGAATCAGCCCCAGCATTTT. Translation: CSATGQGQGNQPQHF.

This clonotype was recorded only once. The junction departs from the called germline gene at one end, perhaps through a read error. The rearrangement uses TRBV4-1 and TRBJ2-7, with TRBD2 matching over 14 bases. This CDR3 is 16 amino acids long. CDR1 is MGHRA, CDR2 YSYEKL, per germline. CDR3 bases: TGTGCCAGCAGCCAAGATGGGACTAGCGGGGGCGTCGAGCAGTACTTC. It yields the protein CASSQDGTSGGVEQYF.

CDR3 protein: CASRPGTGIYEQYF. DNA of the CDR3: TGTGCCAGCAGGCCCGGGACAGGGATTTACGAGCAGTACTTC. The V and J genes are TRBV6-2 or TRBV6-3 and TRBJ2-7; 9 positions match TRBD1. CDR1 and CDR2 (germline): MNHEY, SVGEGT. Losses at the gene ends were 6 bases for V and 4 bases for J; bases not matched to a gene: 7. CDR3 length: 14 residues.